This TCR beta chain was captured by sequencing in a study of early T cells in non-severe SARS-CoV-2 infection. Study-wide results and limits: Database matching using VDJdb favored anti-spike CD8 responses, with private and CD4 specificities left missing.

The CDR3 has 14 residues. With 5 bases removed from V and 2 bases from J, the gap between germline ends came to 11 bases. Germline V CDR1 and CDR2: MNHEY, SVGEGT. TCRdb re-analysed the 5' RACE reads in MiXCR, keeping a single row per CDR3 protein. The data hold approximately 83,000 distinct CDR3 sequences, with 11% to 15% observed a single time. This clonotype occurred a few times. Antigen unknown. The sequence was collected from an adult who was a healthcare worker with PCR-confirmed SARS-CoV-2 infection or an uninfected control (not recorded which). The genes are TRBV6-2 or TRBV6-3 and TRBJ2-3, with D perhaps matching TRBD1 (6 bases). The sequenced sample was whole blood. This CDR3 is CASSQWGLTDTQYF. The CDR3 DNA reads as TGTGCCAGCAGTCAGTGGGGGCTCACAGATACGCAGTATTTT.